The 26 T cell receptor beta chains given below trace back to one sample, sequenced in a study of cytomegalovirus exposure and HLA in healthy donors. With 60 Vbeta and 13 Jbeta primers, the PCR was carried out. Here immunoSEQ multiplex PCR was the method, and the copy in TCRdb shows in-frame clones only, minus some. This table lists over 100,000 clones. The sequencing input was PBMCs. These receptor sequences come from a man aged 18-30 years in good health and CMV-seronegative.

V gene TRBV28 combines with J gene TRBJ2-1, with 7 bases fitting TRBD1. Trimming cost V 3 bases and J 15 bases; bases outside gene matches: 8. The germline CDR1 and CDR2 sequences are MDHEN and SYDVKM. CDR3 size: 12 residues. This CDR3 is CASSFPDRQGFF. The CDR3 DNA reads as TGTGCCAGCAGTTTCCCGGACAGGCAGGGGTTCTTC.

The J gene is TRBJ2-7, the V gene TRBV30; D is ambiguous. The CDR3 contains 13 residues. Germline V lookup: CDR1 GTSNPN, CDR2 SVGIG (reference sequence). Between the trimmed V and J ends, which lost 2 bases and 1 base, there was a span of 9 bases. The CDR3 sequence: CAWSHHTSYEQYF. The CDR3 nucleotides read TGTGCCTGGAGTCATCATACATCCTACGAGCAGTACTTC.

The rearrangement links TRBV7-8 to TRBJ2-3, with 8 bases aligning to TRBD2. Trimming cost V 3 bases and J 0 bases; bases outside gene matches: 14. Germline V gene lookup returns CDR1 SGHVS and CDR2 FQNEAQ. This CDR3 region has 19 residues. CDR3 protein: CASSFPLYSGETSTDTQYF. Written as DNA, the CDR3 is TGTGCCAGCAGCTTCCCCCTTTATAGCGGGGAAACTAGCACAGATACGCAGTATTTT. Together with reference TRBV7-8 and TRBJ2-3, the CDR3 gives the full variable domain: GAGVSQSPRYKVAKRGQDVALRCDPISGHVSLFWYQQALGQGPEFLTYFQNEAQLDKSGLPSDRFFAERPEGSVSTLKIQRTQQEDSAVYLCASSFPLYSGETSTDTQYFGPGTRLTVL.

V and J are TRBV19 and TRBJ1-1; 7 bases are a match to TRBD1. This CDR3 spans 13 amino acids. The germline CDR1 and CDR2 sequences are LNHDA and SQIVND (reference sequence). J lost 3 bases, V lost 4 bases, and 2 bases had no gene match. The CDR3 loop reads CASSNDRDTEAFF. CDR3 coding DNA: TGTGCCAGTAGTAACGACAGGGACACTGAAGCTTTCTTT.

The chain uses TRBV5-4 and TRBJ2-1; D remains unclear. The CDR3 runs 16 residues. The germline V gene encodes CDR1 SGHNT and CDR2 YYREEE (reference sequence). The V and J ends lost 0 bases and 2 bases respectively, with 12 bases between them. This CDR3 is CASSLGGSHPYNEQFF. In DNA, the CDR3 is TGTGCCAGCAGCTTGGGAGGCTCCCATCCCTACAATGAGCAGTTCTTC.

The V and J genes are TRBV9 and TRBJ1-1; D unclear. The CDR3 runs 13 residues. Trimming pared 5 bases from V and 5 bases from J, leaving 13 bases between. Germline assignment: CDR1 SGDLS and CDR2 YYNGEE. CDR3 DNA sequence: TGTGCCAGCAGTGTCGGCGGGGAAACTGAAGCTTTCTTT. Translation: CASSVGGETEAFF.

The chain couples TRBV29-1 to TRBJ2-1; D remains ambiguous. Germline V gives CDR1 SQVTM, CDR2 ANQGSEA. The CDR3 length is 12 residues. Trimming removed 3 bases at V and 7 bases at J, with 10 bases between. The CDR3 sequence: CSVEFFGNEQFF. DNA of the CDR3: TGCAGCGTTGAGTTCTTCGGTAATGAGCAGTTCTTC.

V and J are TRBV5-1 and TRBJ2-5; the D gene is possibly TRBD2 (6 bases). Trimming shortened V by 4 bases and J by 1 base, and 11 bases separated the two germline ends. The germline CDR1 and CDR2 sequences are SGHRS and YFSETQ. The CDR3 has 14 residues. Written as DNA, the CDR3 is TGCGCCAGCAGCGTGACTAGATCCCAAGAGACCCAGTACTTC. It translates to CASSVTRSQETQYF.

This rearrangement joins TRBV9 to TRBJ2-3; TRBD2 agrees at 9 bases. Germline trimming cut 4 bases from V and 0 bases from J; bases unmatched to any gene: 6. The CDR3 is made up of 16 amino acids. Germline assignment: CDR1 SGDLS and CDR2 YYNGEE. This CDR3 is CASSPRLAASTDTQYF. In DNA, the CDR3 is TGTGCCAGCAGCCCGCGACTAGCGGCGAGCACAGATACGCAGTATTTT.

The chain's CDR3 is CASSSTSMGTGFYEQYF. The CDR3 nucleotides are TGTGCCAGCAGCTCAACGAGCATGGGAACAGGGTTCTACGAGCAGTACTTC. The chain links TRBV7-9 to TRBJ2-7; D is possibly TRBD1 (6 bases). CDR3 size: 17 residues. Germline assignment: CDR1 SEHNR and CDR2 FQNEAQ (reference sequence). Deletions cut 4 bases from V and 3 bases from J, with 22 bases between. The entire variable domain, with the rest obtained from reference TRBV7-9 and TRBJ2-7, is as follows: DTGVSQNPRHKITKRGQNVTFRCDPISEHNRLYWYRQTLGQGPEFLTYFQNEAQLEKSRLLSDRFSAERPKGSFSTLEIQRTEQGDSAMYLCASSSTSMGTGFYEQYFGPGTRLTVT.

The chain is built from TRBV18 and TRBJ1-6, with a tentative D call TRBD1 (6 bases). The V gene lost 5 bases and the J gene lost 10 bases, with 12 bases spanning the gap. Germline V gene lookup returns CDR1 KGHSH and CDR2 LQKENI. This CDR3 is built from 13 residues. CDR3 in DNA: TGTGCCAGCTCAACAGGGTTAGTATCACCCCTCCACTTT. Amino acid sequence: CASSTGLVSPLHF.

The J gene is TRBJ1-1, the V gene TRBV19; D gene uncertain. The germline CDR1 and CDR2 sequences are LNHDA and SQIVND (reference sequence). Between the trimmed V and J ends, which lost 7 bases and 1 base, there was a span of 7 bases. The CDR3 length is 12 residues. The CDR3 DNA follows: TGTGCCAGTACTAACAGGAACACTGAAGCTTTCTTT. Translated: CASTNRNTEAFF.

V and J are TRBV10-3 and TRBJ2-3; D might be TRBD2 (5 bases). V shed 6 bases and J shed 0 bases, with 13 bases lying between them. In germline, CDR1 is ENHRY, CDR2 SYGVKD. This CDR3 comprises 15 residues. This chain's CDR3 is CAIRSASYSTDTQYF. CDR3 nucleotides: TGTGCCATCAGATCAGCTAGCTACAGCACAGATACGCAGTATTTT.

V is TRBV6-6 and J is TRBJ2-2; unclear D gene. V lost 6 bases, J lost 5 bases, and 4 bases lay in between. The germline V gene encodes CDR1 MNHNY and CDR2 SVGAGI (reference sequence). The CDR3 is 11 amino acids. The CDR3 here is CASRATGELFF. CDR3 DNA sequence: TGTGCCAGCAGAGCAACCGGGGAGCTGTTTTTT.

V gene TRBV7-2 combines with J gene TRBJ2-7; D gene ambiguous. This CDR3 has 12 residues. Germline CDR1 and CDR2: SGHTA and FQGNSA. The V end lost 5 bases, the J end lost 0 bases, and 5 bases lay between the germline ends. CDR3 amino acids: CASSHYSYEQYF. The CDR3 bases are TGTGCCAGCAGCCACTACTCCTACGAGCAGTACTTC.

For the CDR3, the DNA is TGTGCCAGCAGCCCCTTGGGACAGGCCGAAAAACTGTTTTTT. This sequence encodes CASSPLGQAEKLFF. The rearrangement links TRBV11-3 to TRBJ1-4; TRBD1 matches 8 bases. Trimming removed 5 bases from V and 8 bases from J; junction bases left unmatched: 7. Germline assignment: CDR1 SGHNT and CDR2 YENEEA. This CDR3 spans 14 amino acids. Variable domain in full (rest from reference TRBV11-3 and TRBJ1-4): EAGVVQSPRYKIIEKKQPVAFWCNPISGHNTLYWYLQNLGQGPELLIRYENEEAVDDSQLPKDRFSAERLKGVDSTLKIQPAELGDSAVYLCASSPLGQAEKLFFGSGTQLSVL.

The chain couples TRBV2 to TRBJ1-2; 9 nucleotides align to TRBD1. The CDR3 has 13 residues. V shed 6 bases, J shed 7 bases, and the junction held 6 bases outside the gene matches. The germline CDR1 and CDR2 sequences are SNHLY and FYNNEI. CDR3 protein: CASRGQGMGGYTF. Written as DNA, the CDR3 is TGTGCCAGCAGGGGACAGGGAATGGGTGGCTACACCTTC.

V is TRBV25-1 and J is TRBJ2-1; 9 bases match TRBD1. The J segment lost 5 bases and the V segment lost 4 bases, leaving 6 bases of the junction unmatched. Germline V lookup: CDR1 MGHDK, CDR2 SYGVNS. This CDR3 spans 15 amino acids. This CDR3 reads CASSAQGQGDNEQFF. CDR3 DNA: TGTGCCAGCAGTGCTCAGGGACAGGGTGACAATGAGCAGTTCTTC.

The chain joins TRBV5-1 to TRBJ2-2; 10 bases are shared with TRBD1. Germline-derived CDR1 and CDR2 are SGHRS and YFSETQ. The CDR3 runs to 17 residues. Trimming at V came to 4 bases and at J to 6 bases, leaving 12 bases not matched to a gene. CDR3: CASSPRTGGSSAGELFF. The CDR3 nucleotides are TGCGCCAGCAGCCCTCGGACAGGGGGATCCTCCGCCGGGGAGCTGTTTTTT.

The gene calls are TRBV9 and TRBJ2-3; 11 bases fit TRBD2. After removal of 4 bases from V and 6 bases from J, the junction contained 4 bases not matched to a gene. The germline V gene encodes CDR1 SGDLS and CDR2 YYNGEE. There are 14 residues in the CDR3. The CDR3 loop is CASSNSGRGDTQYF. The DNA for the CDR3 is TGTGCCAGCAGCAATAGCGGGAGGGGGGATACGCAGTATTTT.

The CDR3: CASRLAGGVYEQYF. The CDR3 region has the DNA TGTGCAAGTCGCTTAGCCGGGGGGGTCTACGAGCAGTACTTC. The rearrangement links TRBV12-2 to TRBJ2-7; TRBD2, the table's D call, lacks a check against the DNA. TRBV12-2 is classified as a pseudogene. The CDR3 runs to 14 residues.

This chain uses TRBV6-5 with TRBJ2-7; TRBD2 agrees at 7 bases. The CDR3 contains 14 residues. Germline V gives CDR1 MNHEY, CDR2 SVGAGI. The V gene end was trimmed by 7 bases and the J gene end by 4 bases; junction bases not matched to a gene: 10. The CDR3 loop is CASTPGQGGYEQYF. CDR3 DNA sequence: TGTGCCAGCACCCCGGGGCAGGGAGGGTACGAGCAGTACTTC.

The rearrangement links TRBV6-5 to TRBJ2-7; D possibly corresponds to TRBD2 (6 bases). The CDR3 covers 15 residues. The germline V gene has CDR1 MNHEY and CDR2 SVGAGI. V was trimmed by 0 bases and J by 0 bases, leaving 9 bases between them. The CDR3 coding sequence is TGTGCCAGCAGTTACTCGGGCGGGGACTCCTACGAGCAGTACTTC. This sequence encodes CASSYSGGDSYEQYF.

The chain carries TRBV6-1 and TRBJ1-1; D is ambiguous. CDR1 is MNHNS, CDR2 SASEGT, per germline. V was clipped by 7 bases and J by 1 base, with 10 bases between them. The CDR3 totals 13 residues. CDR3 loop: CASTESGNTEAFF. As DNA, the CDR3 is TGTGCCAGCACCGAATCCGGGAACACTGAAGCTTTCTTT.

V is TRBV4-3 and J is TRBJ2-7, with D maybe TRBD2 (5 bases). The germline V gene has CDR1 LGHNA and CDR2 YSLEER. The V end lost 0 bases, the J end lost 4 bases, and 7 bases lay between the germline ends. CDR3 length equals 13 residues. This CDR3 reads CASSQDGGYEQYF. For the CDR3, the DNA is TGCGCCAGCAGCCAAGATGGCGGGTACGAGCAGTACTTC.

The chain employs TRBV5-4 and TRBJ1-6; D not certain. The CDR3 is 14 amino acids. Trimming took 4 bases from V and 5 from J, leaving 10 bases between them. Germline V lookup: CDR1 SGHNT, CDR2 YYREEE (reference sequence). In DNA form, the CDR3 reads TGTGCCAGCAGCGGAGTCGAGAATAATTCACCCCTCCACTTT. This sequence encodes CASSGVENNSPLHF.